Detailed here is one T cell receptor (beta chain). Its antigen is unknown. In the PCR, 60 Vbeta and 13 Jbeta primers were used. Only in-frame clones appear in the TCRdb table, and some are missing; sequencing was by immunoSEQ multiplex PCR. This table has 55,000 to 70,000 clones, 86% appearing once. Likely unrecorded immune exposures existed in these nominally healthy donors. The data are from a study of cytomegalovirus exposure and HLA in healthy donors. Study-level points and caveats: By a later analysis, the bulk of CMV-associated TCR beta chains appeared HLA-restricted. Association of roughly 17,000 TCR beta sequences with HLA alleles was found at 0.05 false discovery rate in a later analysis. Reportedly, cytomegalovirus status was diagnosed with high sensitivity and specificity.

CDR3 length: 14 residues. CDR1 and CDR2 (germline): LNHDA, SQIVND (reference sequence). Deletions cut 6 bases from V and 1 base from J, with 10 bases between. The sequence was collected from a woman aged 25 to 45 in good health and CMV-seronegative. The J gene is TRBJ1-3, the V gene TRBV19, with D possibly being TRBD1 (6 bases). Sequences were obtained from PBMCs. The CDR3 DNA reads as TGTGCCAGTAGCCTAGGGGGATCTGGAAACACCATATATTTT. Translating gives CASSLGGSGNTIYF.